This T cell receptor (beta chain) was documented in a study of control samples from healthy donors and cancer patients. CDR1 is SGDLS, CDR2 YYNGEE, per germline. The CDR3 covers 14 residues. J lost 7 bases, V lost 0 bases, and 6 bases had no gene match. The method was immunoSEQ multiplex PCR; TCRdb's version includes in-frame clones alone and lacks a portion of them. The data contain around 110,000 clones, 88% of them singletons. This clone turned up a few times. Other nucleotide sequences from this sample produce the same CDR3. What was sequenced was blood. The genes are TRBV9 and TRBJ2-7; the match to TRBD2 covers 8 bases. This TCR was sampled from a woman aged 70-85 years in good health. The CDR3: CASSVVGAGGEQYF. CDR3 DNA sequence: TGTGCCAGCAGCGTAGTAGGGGCGGGGGGTGAGCAGTACTTC.